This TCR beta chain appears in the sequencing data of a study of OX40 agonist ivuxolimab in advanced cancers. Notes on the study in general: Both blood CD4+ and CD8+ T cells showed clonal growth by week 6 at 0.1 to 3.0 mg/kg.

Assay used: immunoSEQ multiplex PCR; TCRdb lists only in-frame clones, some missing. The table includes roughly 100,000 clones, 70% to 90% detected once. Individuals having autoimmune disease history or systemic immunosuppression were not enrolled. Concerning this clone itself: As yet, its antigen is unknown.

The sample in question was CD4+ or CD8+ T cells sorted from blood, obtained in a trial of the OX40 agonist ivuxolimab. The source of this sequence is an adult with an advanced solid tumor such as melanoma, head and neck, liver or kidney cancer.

Here the CDR3 reads CASSQTGPYNEQFF. The CDR3 DNA follows: TGCGCCAGCAGCCAGACGGGGCCATACAATGAGCAGTTCTTC. The chain combines TRBV4-3 with TRBJ2-1, with D perhaps assigned TRBD1 or TRBD2 (5 bases each). This CDR3 is built from 14 residues. The V end was cut by 3 bases, the J end by 4 bases, with 10 bases between. Germline values: CDR1 LGHNA, CDR2 YSLEER.